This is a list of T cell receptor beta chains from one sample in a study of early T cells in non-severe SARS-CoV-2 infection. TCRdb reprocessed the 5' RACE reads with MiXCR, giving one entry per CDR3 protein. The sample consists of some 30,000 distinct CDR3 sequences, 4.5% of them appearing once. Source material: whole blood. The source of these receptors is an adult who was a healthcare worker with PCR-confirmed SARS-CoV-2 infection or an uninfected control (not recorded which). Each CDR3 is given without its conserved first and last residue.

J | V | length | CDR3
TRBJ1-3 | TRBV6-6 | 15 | ASSYQGRTPSGNTIY
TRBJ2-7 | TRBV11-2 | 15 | ASSPRLAGGHPYEQY
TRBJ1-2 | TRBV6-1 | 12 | ASSALGTAGTYT
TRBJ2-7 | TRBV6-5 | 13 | ASSYWGGSPYEQY
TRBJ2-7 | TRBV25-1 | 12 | ASSESDRVYEQY
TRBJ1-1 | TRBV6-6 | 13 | ASSAGRGPSTEAF
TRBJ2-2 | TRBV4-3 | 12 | ASSQRQYGGELF
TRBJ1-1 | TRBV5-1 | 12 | ASSSDRANTEAF
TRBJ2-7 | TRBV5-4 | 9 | ATKGADEQY
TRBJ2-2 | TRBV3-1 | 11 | ASSQYPTGELF
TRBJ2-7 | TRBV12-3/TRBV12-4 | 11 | ASSFNRNSEQY